This TCR beta chain is drawn from a study of molecular identifiers for immune sequencing clone quantification. The CDR3 totals 14 residues. CDR1 SGHNT and CDR2 YYREEE come from the germline V gene (reference sequence). Deletions cut 5 bases from V and 2 bases from J, with 14 bases between. Construction of naive CD8 libraries employed roughly 19,000 to 1,100,000 sorted cells together with 10%, 30% or 50% RNA. The authors sorted naive CD8 T cells as CD8+CD4-CCR7+CD45RA+. Study-level points and caveats: With a barcode shared among identical TCR molecules, highly expanded clone sizes could be underestimated. Among effectors, clones above 20 RNA copies held over 98% of molecules; among naive cells, under 1%.

This clonotype was seen repeatedly, ten times or more. Its target is unknown. One entry per CDR3 protein results from TCRdb running MiXCR on the PCR reads. The table has tens of thousands of distinct CDR3 sequences, 15% to 20% seen once. The receptor was derived from a human donor in good health. Some libraries in this study had Jurkat cell RNA spiked in. The sequenced material came from naive CD8+ T cells from blood, with Jurkat cell RNA spiked in. Subset noted: FACS-sorted CD8+CD4-CCR7+CD45RA+ naive T cells. This chain connects TRBV5-4 to TRBJ2-7; TRBD2 is a possible D gene (5 bases). The CDR3 bases are TGTGCCAGCAGTCGGAGAGGGTCAGCCTACGAGCAGTACTTC. Its translation: CASSRRGSAYEQYF.